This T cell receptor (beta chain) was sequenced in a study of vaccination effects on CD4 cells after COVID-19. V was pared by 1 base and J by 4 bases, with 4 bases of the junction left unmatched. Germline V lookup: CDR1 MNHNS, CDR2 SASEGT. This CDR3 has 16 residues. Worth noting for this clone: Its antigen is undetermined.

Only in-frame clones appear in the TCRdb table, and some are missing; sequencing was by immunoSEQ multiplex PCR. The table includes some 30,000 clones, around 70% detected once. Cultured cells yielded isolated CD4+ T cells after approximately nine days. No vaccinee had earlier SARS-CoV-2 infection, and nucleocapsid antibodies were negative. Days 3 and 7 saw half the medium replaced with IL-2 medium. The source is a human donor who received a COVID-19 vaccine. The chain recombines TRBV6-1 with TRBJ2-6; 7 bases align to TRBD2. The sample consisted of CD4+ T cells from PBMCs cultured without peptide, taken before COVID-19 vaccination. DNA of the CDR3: TGTGCCAGCAGTGAAGACGCCGGGAGGGGGGCCAACGTCCTGACTTTC. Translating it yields CASSEDAGRGANVLTF.